The 16 T cell receptor beta chains given below trace back to one sample, sequenced in a study of tumor and adjacent non-tumor tissue in lung cancer. No cell sorting was done before RNA was extracted from the tissue. Three rounds of nested PCR, following a modified ARM-PCR protocol, produced the TCRbeta library. TCRdb re-derived calls from the multiplex PCR reads in MiXCR, one entry per CDR3 protein. The table includes approximately 100,000 distinct CDR3 sequences, more than 70% detected once. Sequences were obtained from lung tumor tissue. Source of these receptors: a woman between 55 and 75 years old with non-small cell lung cancer.

This chain links TRBV11-2 with TRBJ2-3, with D perhaps TRBD1 or TRBD2 (5 bases each). Germline V gene data show CDR1 as SGHAT and CDR2 as FQNNGV. The V gene lost 5 bases and the J gene lost 4 bases, with 16 bases spanning the gap. CDR3 length equals 15 residues. CDR3 protein: CASSPGTEVSDTQYF. The CDR3, as DNA: TGTGCCAGCAGCCCTGGGACCGAGGTTTCAGATACGCAGTATTTT.

To note about this clonotype: A read error is possible here, since a much larger clone lies one base away. The chain has TRBV20-1 and TRBJ2-2; 9 bases are shared with TRBD1. CDR3 length: 15 amino acids. Germline assignment: CDR1 DFQATT and CDR2 SNEGSKA (reference sequence). The CDR3 coding sequence is TGCAGTGCCATACCCGGGACAGGGAAAGCCGGGAAGCTGTTTTTT. This translates into CSAIPGTGKAGKLFF.

In the case of this clonotype: A junction end diverges from the germline sequence, so it may reflect a read error. The chain combines TRBV20-1 with TRBJ2-2, with a possible D match to TRBD2 (6 bases). Germline CDR1 and CDR2: DFQATT and SNEGSKA (reference sequence). This CDR3 region has 12 residues. The CDR3 region has the DNA TGCAATGCTAGGGACTCTACCGGGGAGCTGTTTTTT. It translates to CNARDSTGELFF.

This clonotype was detected only once. This sequence may be a read error, since a much larger clone differs from it by one base. The rearrangement uses TRBV10-3 and TRBJ2-7; a possible D gene is TRBD1 (5 bases). Trimming took off 6 bases at V and 5 bases at J, with 14 bases between the two ends. Germline V gene data show CDR1 as ENHRY and CDR2 as SYGVKD. The CDR3 length is 13 residues. Here the CDR3 reads CAISNRRENEQYF. DNA of the CDR3: TGTGCCATCAGCAACAGGAGAGAGAACGAGCAGTACTTC.

This clonotype appeared a single time. This chain uses TRBV11-2 with TRBJ1-1, with 7 bases fitting TRBD1. The germline V gene has CDR1 SGHAT and CDR2 FQNNGV. The junction had 17 bases not matched to a gene; V was cut back by 10 bases and J by 3 bases. CDR3 length: 16 residues. The CDR3 here is CAIRRDSIRGDTEAFF. CDR3 bases: TGTGCCATCAGACGGGACAGCATTAGGGGGGACACTGAAGCTTTCTTT.

On this clonotype itself: One end of the junction fails to match germline, which may point to a read error. CDR3 sequence (DNA): TGTGTCAGCAGCTTAGGCGAGACTGAAGCTTTCTTT. This gives the protein CVSSLGETEAFF. The gene calls are TRBV11-3 and TRBJ1-1, with D uncertain. CDR3 length equals 12 residues. CDR1 is SGHNT and CDR2 is YENEEA in the germline V gene.

With regard to this clonotype: Possible read error: a much larger clone is one base away. The conserved final phenylalanine or tryptophan is absent from the CDR3, which likely points to a read error. This chain joins TRBV6-2 or TRBV6-3 and TRBJ1-1; 7 nucleotides match TRBD1. Germline CDR1 is MNHEY and CDR2 is SVGEGT. The CDR3 is 13 residues long. The J segment lost 5 bases and the V segment lost 5 bases, leaving 5 bases of the junction unmatched. CDR3 DNA sequence: TGTGCCAGCAGTCAGACGACAGGGACTGAAGCTTTCTAT. Protein sequence: CASSQTTGTEAFY.

A remark on this clonotype: An end of the junction differs from the germline gene, which may be a read error. The V and J genes are TRBV6-1 and TRBJ2-1; 8 bases match TRBD2. The CDR3 extends over 15 amino acids. Germline assignment: CDR1 MNHNS and CDR2 SASEGT. The CDR3 bases are TGTGCCAGCAAACTGGGACTAGTGGGTTACAATGAGCAGTTGTTC. Its translation is CASKLGLVGYNEQLF.

The count of this clonotype is one. A much larger clone lies a single base off, so this may be a read error. This likely comes from a read error, as the CDR3 has no conserved phenylalanine or tryptophan at its end. CDR3: CAWSVGGEAFY. The CDR3 nucleotides read TGTGCCTGGAGTGTGGGGGGCGAAGCTTTCTAT. The genes are TRBV30 and TRBJ1-1, with D possibly TRBD1 on 6 matching bases. This CDR3 contains 11 residues. CDR1 and CDR2 (germline): GTSNPN, SVGIG (reference sequence). V gave up 0 bases and J gave up 8 bases, with 7 bases separating them.

To note about this clonotype: The junction shows a germline mismatch at one end, possibly a read error. The chain uses TRBV20-1 and TRBJ2-5, with D possibly matching TRBD2 (5 bases). Germline CDR1 and CDR2: DFQATT and SNEGSKA (reference sequence). The CDR3 runs to 14 residues. Written as DNA, the CDR3 is TGCAGTACTAGAGATGTGGCCTTGGAGGAGACCCAGTACTTC. Its protein product is CSTRDVALEETQYF.

Details on this clonotype: The junction differs from germline at one of its ends, possibly a read error. The V call is TRBV11-3, the J call TRBJ2-1; 8 bases are a match to TRBD2. The CDR3 runs 17 residues. Germline lookup yields CDR1 SGHNT and CDR2 YENEEA. The CDR3 bases are TGTGCCAGCAGCCTAGAGTTGACAAGCGGGAGCCATAATGAGCAGTCCTTC. Translated: CASSLELTSGSHNEQSF.

J is TRBJ2-7 and V is TRBV4-3; D possibly matches TRBD1 or TRBD2 (5 bases each). CDR3 length equals 16 residues. CDR1 is LGHNA and CDR2 is YSLEER in the germline V gene. V was clipped by 0 bases and J by 5 bases, with 17 bases between them. The CDR3 DNA reads TGCGCCAGCAGCCAAGATTATGATGACGGGGACGACGAGCAGTACTTC. Its protein is CASSQDYDDGDDEQYF.

The chain couples TRBV28 to TRBJ1-5, with 8 bases identical to TRBD1. With 5 bases clipped from V and 0 bases from J, the junction kept 12 bases outside the gene matches. Germline CDR1 MDHEN, CDR2 SYDVKM. This CDR3 has 18 residues. The CDR3 DNA follows: TGTGCCAGCAGTCCAAGCAAACGGACAGGGTATAGCAATCAGCCCCAGCATTTT. Translation: CASSPSKRTGYSNQPQHF.

Worth noting for this clonotype: Here the CDR3 omits its conserved ending phenylalanine or tryptophan, so a read error is the likely source. The genes are TRBV6-2 or TRBV6-3 and TRBJ2-3; 8 bases are a match to TRBD2. CDR1 and CDR2 from the germline V gene are MNHEY and SVGEGT. This CDR3 spans 20 amino acids. The CDR3 DNA is TGTGCCAGCAGTTACCCTCTGGGGAGTAGCGGGGAGCGAGTCGCAGATACCCAGTATTAT. The encoded protein is CASSYPLGSSGERVADTQYY.

As for this clonotype: One junction end does not reproduce the germline sequence, and a read error may be involved. The V gene is TRBV5-4, the J gene TRBJ2-5; D tentatively fits TRBD1 or TRBD2 (7 bases each). There are 13 residues in the CDR3. Germline lookup yields CDR1 SGHNT and CDR2 YYREEE (reference sequence). The CDR3: CAISTDRRETQDF. CDR3 bases: TGTGCAATCAGCACGGACAGGCGGGAGACCCAGGACTTC.

Concerning this clonotype: The junction and the germline gene differ at one end; a read error may be behind it. The chain combines TRBV11-1 with TRBJ1-1; D is undetermined. CDR1 is SGHAT and CDR2 is FQDESV in the germline V gene (reference sequence). The length of the CDR3 is 13 residues. In nucleotides, the CDR3 is TGTGCCAACAGCCAGGACCGCAACACTGAAGTTTTCTTT. Protein sequence: CANSQDRNTEVFF.